This T cell receptor beta chain was sequenced during a study of CD8 T cells in Susac syndrome. Study-level background: Eight or nine of the sequenced Susac syndrome patients were in remission, and 5 or 6 had active disease.

Both CD4+ and CD8+ T cells were negatively isolated, and TEMRA cells underwent FACS enrichment. A quantity of roughly 0.5 to 1 ug RNA underwent reverse transcription using random hexamers. TCRdb independently ran MiXCR on the immunoSEQ multiplex PCR reads; one entry per CDR3 protein. Altogether about 240,000 distinct CDR3 sequences are present, about 96% being singletons, with the ten largest covering roughly 0.1%. Trimming took off 5 bases at V and 1 base at J, with 9 bases between the two ends. CDR1 and CDR2 from the germline V gene are LNHNV and YYDKDF (reference sequence). This CDR3 spans 13 amino acids.

The chain carries TRBV15 and TRBJ2-7, with D possibly matching TRBD1 (5 bases). Sequenced material: CD4+ T cells from PBMCs. The origin of this receptor is a human donor with Susac syndrome. This CDR3 is CATSYDSSYEQYF. Written as DNA, the CDR3 is TGTGCCACCAGCTACGACAGTTCCTACGAGCAGTACTTC.